The 3 T cell receptor beta chains below come from one sample, sequenced in a study of PD-L1 blockade in urothelial cancer. Clones were sequenced by immunoSEQ multiplex PCR, and TCRdb holds only the in-frame ones, with some missing. Of approximately 40,000 clones listed, approximately 86% are singletons. Time point described: peripheral blood 6 weeks after treatment start. The specimen comprised PBMCs, sampled around atezolizumab (anti-PD-L1) treatment. These receptors came from a man aged 55 to 70 with urothelial cancer.

The chain recombines TRBV18 with TRBJ2-7; D possibly corresponds to TRBD1 (5 bases). V was shortened by 3 bases and J by 6 bases, with 15 bases between the two germline ends. CDR1 and CDR2 from the germline V gene are KGHSH and LQKENI. This CDR3 region has 14 residues. This CDR3 is CASSPGQGRGEQYF. Written as DNA, the CDR3 is TGTGCCAGCTCACCTGGCCAGGGAAGAGGCGAGCAGTACTTC.

This sequence joins TRBV5-5 and TRBJ1-2; 7 bases fit TRBD1. The trim removed 1 base at V and 4 bases at J, leaving 4 bases unmatched. The CDR3 loop spans 14 amino acids. From germline, CDR1 is SGHKS and CDR2 YYEKEE (reference sequence). The CDR3 DNA reads TGTGCCAGCAGCTTGTTCCAGGGGGGCTATGGCTACACCTTC. This encodes CASSLFQGGYGYTF.

The chain employs TRBV19 and TRBJ2-5; tentatively, D is TRBD1 (6 bases). The CDR3 has 17 amino acids. V was trimmed by 4 bases and J by 0 bases, leaving 18 bases between them. Germline CDR1 reads LNHDA; CDR2 reads SQIVND (reference sequence). Here the CDR3 reads CASSRPGHQNYQETQYF. CDR3 in DNA: TGTGCCAGTAGTAGGCCGGGACACCAAAACTACCAAGAGACCCAGTACTTC.